This is a list of T cell receptor beta chains from one sample in a study of shared clonotypes between healthy human individuals. Here immunoSEQ multiplex PCR was the method, and the copy in TCRdb shows in-frame clones only, minus some. The table includes about 1.5 million clones, around 98% detected once. Sequenced sample: naive CD4+ T cells sorted from blood. These receptors were taken from a man in his thirties or forties in good health. CDR3s include the opening cysteine and the closing phenylalanine or tryptophan. D genes are given only for firm matches. Only part of the rows carry a size: once, few, many, or a class if the clone is expanded.

V	D	J	size	CDR3	DNA
TRBV9	-	TRBJ2-7	-	CASSVLPLSYEQYF	TGTGCCAGCAGCGTTCTCCCCTTGAGCTACGAGCAGTACTTC
TRBV30	-	TRBJ1-1	-	CAWSVLNTEAFF	TGTGCCTGGAGTGTCCTGAACACTGAAGCTTTCTTT
TRBV15	-	TRBJ1-2	-	CATSRVGAQGYTF	TGTGCCACCAGCAGGGTGGGGGCTCAGGGCTACACCTTC
TRBV9	TRBD2	TRBJ2-1	once	CASSPPGLMPEQFF	TGTGCCAGCAGCCCTCCGGGACTAATGCCAGAGCAGTTCTTC
TRBV28	-	TRBJ2-7	-	CASSLQGYEQYF	TGTGCCAGCAGCCTGCAGGGCTACGAGCAGTACTTC
TRBV5-1	-	TRBJ2-3	-	CASSLAGLVTDTQYF	TGCGCCAGCAGCTTGGCAGGGTTGGTGACAGATACGCAGTATTTT
TRBV5-1	-	TRBJ2-7	-	CASSNPGTYEQYF	TGCGCCAGCAGCAATCCCGGGACCTACGAGCAGTACTTC
TRBV6-1	-	TRBJ1-2	-	CASRGTLWDYTF	TGTGCCAGCAGGGGGACATTGTGGGACTACACCTTC
TRBV7-6	TRBD1	TRBJ1-4	-	CASSPLVSGQGNEKLFF	TGTGCCAGCAGCCCCCTTGTATCGGGACAGGGTAATGAAAAACTGTTTTTT
TRBV6-1	-	TRBJ2-1	-	CASSIQGKVHNEQFF	TGTGCCAGCAGTATACAGGGTAAGGTCCACAATGAGCAGTTCTTC
TRBV28	-	TRBJ2-5	-	CASSPGQWETQYF	TGTGCCAGCAGTCCTGGACAGTGGGAGACCCAGTACTTC
TRBV25-1	-	TRBJ2-1	-	CASSARPSTSYNEQFF	TGTGCCAGCAGTGCCAGACCGTCCACCTCTTACAATGAGCAGTTCTTC
TRBV18	-	TRBJ2-3	once	CASSLTDTQYF	TGTGCCAGCTCACTGACAGATACGCAGTATTTT
TRBV2	-	TRBJ2-2	-	CASSDWARANTGELFF	TGTGCCAGCAGTGATTGGGCGAGGGCGAACACCGGGGAGCTGTTTTTT
TRBV7-2	-	TRBJ2-1	-	CASSFKKGANNEQFF	TGTGCCAGCAGCTTCAAAAAAGGGGCTAACAATGAGCAGTTCTTC
TRBV6-1	-	TRBJ2-7	-	CASSERGVGF	TGTGCCAGCAGTGAAAGAGGAGTCGGCTTC
TRBV9	TRBD1	TRBJ2-2	once	CASSSRQGVYTGELFF	TGTGCCAGCAGCTCCCGACAGGGGGTGTACACCGGGGAGCTGTTTTTT
TRBV6-1	TRBD1	TRBJ1-2	-	CASSADRGANYGYTF	TGTGCCAGCAGTGCAGACAGGGGTGCTAACTATGGCTACACCTTC
TRBV29-1	TRBD2	TRBJ2-5	-	CSTDVAGTPETQYF	TGCAGCACGGACGTAGCGGGAACCCCAGAGACCCAGTACTTC
TRBV6-5	-	TRBJ1-3	-	CASSGAGFQYF	TGTGCCAGCAGTGGGGCAGGTTTTCAATATTTT
TRBV18	-	TRBJ1-5	-	CASSIGTGNNQPQHF	TGTGCCAGCTCCATCGGGACGGGGAACAATCAGCCCCAGCATTTT
TRBV9	-	TRBJ2-4	-	CASSVTLDRDTSALEYIQYF	TGTGCCAGCAGCGTCACCCTGGACAGGGATACTAGCGCGCTAGAGTACATTCAGTACTTC
TRBV6-1	TRBD1	TRBJ2-5	-	CASKLGTGGQETQYF	TGTGCCAGCAAGTTGGGGACAGGGGGGCAAGAGACCCAGTACTTC
TRBV6-5	-	TRBJ1-2	-	CANSPEGPSYGYTF	TGTGCCAATTCCCCCGAGGGCCCGTCCTATGGCTACACCTTC
TRBV7-2	-	TRBJ2-3	-	CASSYRRVGDRSTDTQYF	TGTGCCAGCAGCTACCGTCGTGTCGGTGACAGAAGCACAGATACGCAGTATTTT